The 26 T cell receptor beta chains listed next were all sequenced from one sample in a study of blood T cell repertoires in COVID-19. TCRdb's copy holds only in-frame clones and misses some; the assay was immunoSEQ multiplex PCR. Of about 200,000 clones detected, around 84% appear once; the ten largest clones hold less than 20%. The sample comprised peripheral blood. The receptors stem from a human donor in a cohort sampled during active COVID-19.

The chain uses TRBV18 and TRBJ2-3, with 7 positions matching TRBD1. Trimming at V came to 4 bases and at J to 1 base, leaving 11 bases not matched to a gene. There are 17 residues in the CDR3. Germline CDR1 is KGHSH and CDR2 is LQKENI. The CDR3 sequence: CASSLQTAGTGTDTQYF. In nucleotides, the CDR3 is TGTGCCAGCTCACTCCAGACAGCCGGGACAGGCACAGATACGCAGTATTTT. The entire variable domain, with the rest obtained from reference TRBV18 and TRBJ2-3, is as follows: NAGVMQNPRHLVRRRGQEARLRCSPMKGHSHVYWYRQLPEEGLKFMVYLQKENIIDESGMPKERFSAEFPKEGPSILRIQQVVRGDSAAYFCASSLQTAGTGTDTQYFGPGTRLTVL.

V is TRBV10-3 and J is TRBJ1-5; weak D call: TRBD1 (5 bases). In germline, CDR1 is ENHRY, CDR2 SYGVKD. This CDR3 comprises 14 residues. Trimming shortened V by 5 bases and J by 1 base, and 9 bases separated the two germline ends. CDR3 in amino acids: CAISREGSNQPQHF. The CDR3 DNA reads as TGTGCCATCAGTAGGGAGGGGAGCAATCAGCCCCAGCATTTT.

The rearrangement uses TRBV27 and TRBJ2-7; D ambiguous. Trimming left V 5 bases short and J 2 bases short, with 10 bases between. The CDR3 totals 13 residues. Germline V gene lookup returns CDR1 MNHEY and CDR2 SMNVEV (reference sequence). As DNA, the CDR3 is TGTGCCAGCAGTCCCCTCAGAACCTACGAGCAGTACTTC. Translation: CASSPLRTYEQYF.

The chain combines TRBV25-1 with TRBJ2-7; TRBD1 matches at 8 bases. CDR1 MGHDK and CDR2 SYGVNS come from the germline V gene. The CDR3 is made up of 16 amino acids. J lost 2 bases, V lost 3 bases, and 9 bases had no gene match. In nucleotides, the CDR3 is TGTGCCAGCAGTGATCCAGGACAGGGTGCCCCCTACGAGCAGTACTTC. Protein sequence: CASSDPGQGAPYEQYF.

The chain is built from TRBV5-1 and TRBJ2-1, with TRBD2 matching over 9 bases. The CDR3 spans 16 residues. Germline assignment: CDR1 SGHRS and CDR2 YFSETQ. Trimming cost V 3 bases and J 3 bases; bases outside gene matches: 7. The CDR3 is CASSYSGRQGYNEQFF. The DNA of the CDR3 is TGCGCCAGCAGCTATAGCGGGAGACAAGGCTACAATGAGCAGTTCTTC.

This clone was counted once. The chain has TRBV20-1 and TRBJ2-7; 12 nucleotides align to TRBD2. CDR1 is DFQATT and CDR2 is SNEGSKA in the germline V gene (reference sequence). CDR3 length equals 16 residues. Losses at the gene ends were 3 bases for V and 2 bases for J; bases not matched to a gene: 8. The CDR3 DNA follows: TGCAGTGCTAGTAGGCGACTAGCGGGAGTCCCCTACGAGCAGTACTTC. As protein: CSASRRLAGVPYEQYF.

CDR3 sequence reads: CASSQGQGNTGELFF. The DNA for the CDR3 is TGTGCCAGCAGCCAGGGACAGGGTAACACCGGGGAGCTGTTTTTT. V and J are TRBV14 and TRBJ2-2; 9 bases agree with TRBD1. The CDR3 totals 15 residues. V shed 3 bases, J shed 2 bases, and the junction held 1 base outside the gene matches. In germline, CDR1 is SGHDN, CDR2 FVKESK.

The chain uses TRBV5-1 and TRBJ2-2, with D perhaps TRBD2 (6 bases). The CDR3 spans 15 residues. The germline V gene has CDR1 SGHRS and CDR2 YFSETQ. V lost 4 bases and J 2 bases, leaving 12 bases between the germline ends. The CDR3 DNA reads TGCGCCAGCAGCGCGGGGACCACTAACACCGGGGAGCTGTTTTTT. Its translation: CASSAGTTNTGELFF. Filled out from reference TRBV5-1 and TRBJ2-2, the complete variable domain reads KAGVTQTPRYLIKTRGQQVTLSCSPISGHRSVSWYQQTPGQGLQFLFEYFSETQRNKGNFPGRFSGRQFSNSRSEMNVSTLELGDSALYLCASSAGTTNTGELFFGEGSRLTVL.

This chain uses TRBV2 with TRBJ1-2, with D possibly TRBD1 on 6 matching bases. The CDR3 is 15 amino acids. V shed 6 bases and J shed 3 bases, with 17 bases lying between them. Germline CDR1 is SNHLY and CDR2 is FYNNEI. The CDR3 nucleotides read TGTGCCAGCAGACCCTGGGGACAAACGGACTATGGCTACACCTTC. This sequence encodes CASRPWGQTDYGYTF. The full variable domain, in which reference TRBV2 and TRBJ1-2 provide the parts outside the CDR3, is EPEVTQTPSHQVTQMGQEVILRCVPISNHLYFYWYRQILGQKVEFLVSFYNNEISEKSEIFDDQFSVERPDGSNFTLKIRSTKLEDSAMYFCASRPWGQTDYGYTFGSGTRLTVV.

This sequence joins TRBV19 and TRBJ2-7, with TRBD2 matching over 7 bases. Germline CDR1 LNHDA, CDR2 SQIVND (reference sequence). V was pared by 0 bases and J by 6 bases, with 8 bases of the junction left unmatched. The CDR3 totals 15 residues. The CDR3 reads CASSIDSSGTSEQYF. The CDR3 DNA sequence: TGTGCCAGTAGTATAGATTCCAGCGGGACTTCCGAGCAGTACTTC.

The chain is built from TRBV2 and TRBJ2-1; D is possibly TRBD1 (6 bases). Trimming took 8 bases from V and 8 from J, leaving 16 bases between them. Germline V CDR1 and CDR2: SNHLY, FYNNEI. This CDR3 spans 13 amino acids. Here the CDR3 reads CASDVQGLHEQFF. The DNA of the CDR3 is TGTGCCAGCGACGTCCAGGGGCTACATGAGCAGTTCTTC.

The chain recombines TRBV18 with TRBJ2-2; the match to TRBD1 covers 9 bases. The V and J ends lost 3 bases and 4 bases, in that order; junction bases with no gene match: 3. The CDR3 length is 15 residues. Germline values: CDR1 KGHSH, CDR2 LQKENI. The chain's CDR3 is CASSPLDRGTGELFF. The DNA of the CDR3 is TGTGCCAGCTCACCCCTGGACAGGGGCACCGGGGAGCTGTTTTTT.

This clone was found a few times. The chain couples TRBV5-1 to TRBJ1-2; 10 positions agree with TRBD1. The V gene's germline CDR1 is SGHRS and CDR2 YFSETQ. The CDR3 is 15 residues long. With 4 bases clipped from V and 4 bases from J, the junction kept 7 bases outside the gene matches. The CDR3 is CASSPLTGGAYGYTF. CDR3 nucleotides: TGCGCCAGCAGCCCCTTGACAGGGGGCGCCTATGGCTACACCTTC.

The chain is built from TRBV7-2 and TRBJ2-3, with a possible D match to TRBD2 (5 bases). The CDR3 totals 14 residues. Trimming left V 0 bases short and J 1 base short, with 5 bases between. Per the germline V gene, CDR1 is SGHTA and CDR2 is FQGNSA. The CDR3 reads CASSLASGTDTQYF. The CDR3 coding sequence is TGTGCCAGCAGCTTAGCTAGCGGCACAGATACGCAGTATTTT.

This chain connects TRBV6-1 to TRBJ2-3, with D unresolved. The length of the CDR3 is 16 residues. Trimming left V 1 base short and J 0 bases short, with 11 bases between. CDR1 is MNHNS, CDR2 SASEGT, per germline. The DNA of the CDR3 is TGTGCCAGCAGTGAAGGAGTCTTCCCGAGCACAGATACGCAGTATTTT. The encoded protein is CASSEGVFPSTDTQYF.

The CDR3 spells CASRMTAGNTIYF. The CDR3 coding sequence is TGTGCCAGCCGAATGACTGCGGGAAACACCATATATTTT. The V call is TRBV27, the J call TRBJ1-3, with no clear D. V dropped 8 bases and J dropped 4 bases, with 12 bases sitting between them. The CDR3 is 13 amino acids. Germline V lookup: CDR1 MNHEY, CDR2 SMNVEV (reference sequence).

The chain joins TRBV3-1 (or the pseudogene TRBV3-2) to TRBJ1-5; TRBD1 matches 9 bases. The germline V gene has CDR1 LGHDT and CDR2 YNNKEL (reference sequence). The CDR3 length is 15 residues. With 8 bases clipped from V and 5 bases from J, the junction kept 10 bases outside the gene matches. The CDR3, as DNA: TGTGCCAGCTCTAAGGGACAGGGAAGTTATCAGCCCCAGCATTTT. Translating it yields CASSKGQGSYQPQHF.

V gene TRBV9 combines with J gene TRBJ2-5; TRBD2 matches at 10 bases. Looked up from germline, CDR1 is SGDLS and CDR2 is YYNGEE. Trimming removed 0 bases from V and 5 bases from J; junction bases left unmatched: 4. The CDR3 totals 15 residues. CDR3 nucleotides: TGTGCCAGCAGCGTAGCACTAGCGGGACTGGAGACCCAGTACTTC. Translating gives CASSVALAGLETQYF.

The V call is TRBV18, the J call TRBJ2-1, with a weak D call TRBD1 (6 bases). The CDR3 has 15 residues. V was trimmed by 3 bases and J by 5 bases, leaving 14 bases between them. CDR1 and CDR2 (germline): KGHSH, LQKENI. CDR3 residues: CASSPPAGVNNEQFF. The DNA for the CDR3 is TGTGCCAGCTCACCGCCGGCAGGGGTGAACAATGAGCAGTTCTTC.

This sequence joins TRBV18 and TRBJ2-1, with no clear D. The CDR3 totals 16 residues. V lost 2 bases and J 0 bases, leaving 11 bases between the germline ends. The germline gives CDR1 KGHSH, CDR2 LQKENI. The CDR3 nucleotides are TGTGCCAGCTCACCATGGCCTCGCCACTCCTACAATGAGCAGTTCTTC. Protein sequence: CASSPWPRHSYNEQFF.

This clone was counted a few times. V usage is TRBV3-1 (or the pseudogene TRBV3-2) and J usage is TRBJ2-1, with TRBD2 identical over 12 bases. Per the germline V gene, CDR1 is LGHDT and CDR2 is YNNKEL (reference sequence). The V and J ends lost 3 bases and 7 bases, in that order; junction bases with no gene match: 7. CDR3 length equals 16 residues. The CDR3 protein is CASSHALAGGRNEQFF. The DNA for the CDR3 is TGTGCCAGCAGCCACGCACTAGCGGGAGGTAGAAATGAGCAGTTCTTC.

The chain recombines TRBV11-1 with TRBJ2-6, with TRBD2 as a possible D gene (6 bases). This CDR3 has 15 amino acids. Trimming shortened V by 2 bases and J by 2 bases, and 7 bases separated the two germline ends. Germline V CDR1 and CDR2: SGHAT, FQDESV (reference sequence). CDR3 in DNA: TGTGCCAGCAGCTTAAGGGAGGCTGGGGCCAACGTCCTGACTTTC. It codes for CASSLREAGANVLTF.

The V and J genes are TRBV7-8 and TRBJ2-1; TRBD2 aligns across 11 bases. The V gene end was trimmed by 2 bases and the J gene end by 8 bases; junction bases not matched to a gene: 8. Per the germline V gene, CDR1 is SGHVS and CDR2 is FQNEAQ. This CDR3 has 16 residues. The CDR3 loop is CASSLLRLAGRDEQFF. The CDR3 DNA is TGTGCCAGCAGCTTACTAAGACTAGCGGGGAGGGATGAGCAGTTCTTC.

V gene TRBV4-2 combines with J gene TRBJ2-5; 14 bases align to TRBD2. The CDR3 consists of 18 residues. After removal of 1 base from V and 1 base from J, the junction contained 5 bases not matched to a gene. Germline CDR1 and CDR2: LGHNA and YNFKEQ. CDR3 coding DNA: TGTGCCAGCAGCCAAGGGACTAGCGGGAGGCCCCTCCAAGAGACCCAGTACTTC. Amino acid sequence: CASSQGTSGRPLQETQYF.

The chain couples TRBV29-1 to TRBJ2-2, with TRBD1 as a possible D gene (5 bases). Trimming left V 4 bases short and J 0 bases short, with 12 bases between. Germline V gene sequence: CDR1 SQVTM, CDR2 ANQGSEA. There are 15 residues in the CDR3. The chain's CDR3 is CSVGGRASNTGELFF. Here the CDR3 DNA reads TGCAGCGTTGGAGGCAGGGCCTCGAACACCGGGGAGCTGTTTTTT.

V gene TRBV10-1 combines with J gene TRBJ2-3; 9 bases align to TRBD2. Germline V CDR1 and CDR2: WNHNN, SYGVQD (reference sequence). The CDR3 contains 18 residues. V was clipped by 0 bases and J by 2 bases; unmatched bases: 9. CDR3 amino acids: CASSESVRAGGYTDTQYF. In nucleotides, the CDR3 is TGCGCCAGCAGTGAGTCGGTCCGAGCGGGGGGATACACAGATACGCAGTATTTT.